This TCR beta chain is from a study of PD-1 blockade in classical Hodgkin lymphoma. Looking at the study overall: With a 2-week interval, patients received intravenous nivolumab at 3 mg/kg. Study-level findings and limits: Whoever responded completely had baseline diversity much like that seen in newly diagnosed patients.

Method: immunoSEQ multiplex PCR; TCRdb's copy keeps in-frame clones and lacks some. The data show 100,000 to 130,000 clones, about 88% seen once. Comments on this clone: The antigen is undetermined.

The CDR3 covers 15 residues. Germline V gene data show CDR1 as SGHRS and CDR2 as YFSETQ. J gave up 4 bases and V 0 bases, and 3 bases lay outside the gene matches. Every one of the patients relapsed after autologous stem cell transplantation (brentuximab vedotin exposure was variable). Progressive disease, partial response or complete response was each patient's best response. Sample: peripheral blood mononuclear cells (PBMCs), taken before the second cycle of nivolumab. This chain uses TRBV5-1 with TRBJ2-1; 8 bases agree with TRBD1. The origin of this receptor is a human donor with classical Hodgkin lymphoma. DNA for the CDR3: TGCGCCAGCAGCTTGGCTCAGGGGGCTTACAATGAGCAGTTCTTC. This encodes CASSLAQGAYNEQFF.